This T cell receptor (beta chain) was recorded in a study of T cells in Graves' hyperthyroidism and ophthalmopathy. It was uncontrolled infection, other autoimmune disease, pregnancy or lactation that excluded patients. This clonotype was counted only a few times. The junction shows a germline mismatch at one end, possibly a read error. Germline lookup yields CDR1 ENHRY and CDR2 SYGVKD. The CDR3 consists of 14 residues. TCR beta CDR3 sequences were amplified from RNA transcripts. HTBI primers were used for first-round RT-PCR of the TCR CDR3. One entry per CDR3 protein results from TCRdb running MiXCR on the multiplex PCR reads. Of a few hundred thousand distinct CDR3 sequences detected, 46% appear once; the ten largest clones hold 8.2%.

This sequence was found in a young woman with Graves' hyperthyroidism. V gene TRBV10-3 combines with J gene TRBJ1-1, with TRBD1 matching 7 bases. What was sequenced was peripheral blood or thyroid tissue (not recorded which). The chain's CDR3 is CASSLTGDGTEAFF. The DNA for the CDR3 is TGTGCCAGCAGTCTTACAGGGGACGGCACTGAAGCTTTCTTT.